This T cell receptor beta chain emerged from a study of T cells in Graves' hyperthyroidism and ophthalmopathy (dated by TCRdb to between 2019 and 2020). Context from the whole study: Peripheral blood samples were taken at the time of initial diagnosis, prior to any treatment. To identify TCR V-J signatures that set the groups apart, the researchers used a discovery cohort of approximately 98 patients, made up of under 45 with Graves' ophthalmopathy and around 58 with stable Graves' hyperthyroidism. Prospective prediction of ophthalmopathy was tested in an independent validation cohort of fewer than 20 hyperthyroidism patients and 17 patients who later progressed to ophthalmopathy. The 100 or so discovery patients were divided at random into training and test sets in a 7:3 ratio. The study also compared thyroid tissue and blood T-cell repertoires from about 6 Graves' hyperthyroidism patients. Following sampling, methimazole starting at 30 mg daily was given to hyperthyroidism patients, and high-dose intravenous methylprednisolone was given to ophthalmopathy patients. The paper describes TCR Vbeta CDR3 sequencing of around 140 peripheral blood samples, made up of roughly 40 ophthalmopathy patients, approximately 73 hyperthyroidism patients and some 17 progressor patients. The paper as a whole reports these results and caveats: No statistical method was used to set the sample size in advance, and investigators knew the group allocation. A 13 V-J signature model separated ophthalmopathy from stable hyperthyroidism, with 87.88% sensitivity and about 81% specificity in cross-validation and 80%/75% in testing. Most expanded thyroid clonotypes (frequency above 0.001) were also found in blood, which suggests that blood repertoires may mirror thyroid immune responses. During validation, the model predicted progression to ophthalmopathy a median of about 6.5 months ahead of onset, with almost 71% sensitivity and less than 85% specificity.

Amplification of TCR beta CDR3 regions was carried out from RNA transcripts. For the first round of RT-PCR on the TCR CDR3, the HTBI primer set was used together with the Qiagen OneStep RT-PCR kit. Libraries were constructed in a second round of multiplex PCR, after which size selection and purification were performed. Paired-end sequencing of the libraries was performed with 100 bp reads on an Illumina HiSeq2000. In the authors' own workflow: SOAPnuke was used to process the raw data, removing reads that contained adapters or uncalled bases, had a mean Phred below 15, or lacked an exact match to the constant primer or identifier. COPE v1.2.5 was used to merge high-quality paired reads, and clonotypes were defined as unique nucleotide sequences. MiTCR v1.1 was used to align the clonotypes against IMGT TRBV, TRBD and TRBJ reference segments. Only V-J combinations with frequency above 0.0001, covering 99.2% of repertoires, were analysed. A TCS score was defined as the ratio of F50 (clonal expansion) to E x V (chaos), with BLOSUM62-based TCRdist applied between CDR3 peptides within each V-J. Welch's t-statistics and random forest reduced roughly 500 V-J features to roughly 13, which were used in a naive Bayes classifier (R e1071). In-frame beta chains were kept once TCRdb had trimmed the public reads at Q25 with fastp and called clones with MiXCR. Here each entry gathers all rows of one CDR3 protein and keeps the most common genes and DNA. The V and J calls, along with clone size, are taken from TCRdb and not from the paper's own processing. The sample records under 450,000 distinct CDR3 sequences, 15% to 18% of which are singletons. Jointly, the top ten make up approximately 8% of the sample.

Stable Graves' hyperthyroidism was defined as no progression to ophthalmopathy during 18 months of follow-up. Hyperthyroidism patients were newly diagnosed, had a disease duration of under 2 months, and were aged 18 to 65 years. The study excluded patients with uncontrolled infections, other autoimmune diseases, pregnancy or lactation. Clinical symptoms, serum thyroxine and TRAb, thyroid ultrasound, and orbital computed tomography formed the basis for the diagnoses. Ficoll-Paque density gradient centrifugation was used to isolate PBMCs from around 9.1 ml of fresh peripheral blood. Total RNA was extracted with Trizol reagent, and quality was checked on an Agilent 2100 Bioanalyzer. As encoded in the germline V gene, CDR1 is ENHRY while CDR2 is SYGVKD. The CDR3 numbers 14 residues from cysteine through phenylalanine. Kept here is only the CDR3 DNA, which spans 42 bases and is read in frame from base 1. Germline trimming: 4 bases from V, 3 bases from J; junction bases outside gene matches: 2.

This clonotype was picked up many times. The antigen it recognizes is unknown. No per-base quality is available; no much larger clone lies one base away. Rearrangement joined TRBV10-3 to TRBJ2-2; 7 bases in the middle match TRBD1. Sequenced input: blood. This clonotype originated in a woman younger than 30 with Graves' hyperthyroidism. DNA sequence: TGTGCCATCAGTGCCGGGACAGACACCGGGGAGCTGTTTTTT. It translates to CAISAGTDTGELFF.